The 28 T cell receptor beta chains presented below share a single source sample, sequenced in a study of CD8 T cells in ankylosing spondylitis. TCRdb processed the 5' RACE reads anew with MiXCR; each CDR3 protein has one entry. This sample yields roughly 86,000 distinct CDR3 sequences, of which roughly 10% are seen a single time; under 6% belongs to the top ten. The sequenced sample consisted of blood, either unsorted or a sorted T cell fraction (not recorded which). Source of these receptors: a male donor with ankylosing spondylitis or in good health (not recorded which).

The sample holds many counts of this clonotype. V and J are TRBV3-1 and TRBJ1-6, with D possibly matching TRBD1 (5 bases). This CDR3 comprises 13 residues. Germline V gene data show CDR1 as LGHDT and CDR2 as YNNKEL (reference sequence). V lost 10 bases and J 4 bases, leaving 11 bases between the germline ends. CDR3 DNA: TGTGCCACTCAAGGGGATTATAATTCACCCCTCCACTTT. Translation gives CATQGDYNSPLHF.

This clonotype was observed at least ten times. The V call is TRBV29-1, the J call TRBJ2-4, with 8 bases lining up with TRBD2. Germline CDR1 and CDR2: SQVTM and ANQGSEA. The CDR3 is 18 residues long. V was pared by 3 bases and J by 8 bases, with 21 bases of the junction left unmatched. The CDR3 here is CSVDPGSGVPSRRHIQYF. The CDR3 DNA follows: TGCAGCGTTGACCCAGGTAGCGGGGTCCCCTCCCGGAGACACATTCAGTACTTC.

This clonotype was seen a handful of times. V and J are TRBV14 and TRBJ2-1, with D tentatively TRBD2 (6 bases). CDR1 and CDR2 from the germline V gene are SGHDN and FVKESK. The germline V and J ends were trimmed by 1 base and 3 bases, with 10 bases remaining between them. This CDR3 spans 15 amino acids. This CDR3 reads CASSQGTTFYNEQFF. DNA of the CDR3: TGTGCCAGCAGCCAAGGGACTACGTTCTACAATGAGCAGTTCTTC.

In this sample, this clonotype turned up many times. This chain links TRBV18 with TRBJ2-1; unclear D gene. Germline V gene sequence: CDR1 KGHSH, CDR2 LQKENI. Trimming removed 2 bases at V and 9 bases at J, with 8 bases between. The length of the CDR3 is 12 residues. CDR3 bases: TGTGCCAGCTCACCAGCGGCGGTTGAGCAGTTCTTC. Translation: CASSPAAVEQFF.

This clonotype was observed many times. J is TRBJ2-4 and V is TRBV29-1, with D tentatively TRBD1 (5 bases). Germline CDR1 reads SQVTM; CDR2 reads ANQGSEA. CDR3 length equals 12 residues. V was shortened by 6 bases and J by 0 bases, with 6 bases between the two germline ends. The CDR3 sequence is CSVREAKNIQYF. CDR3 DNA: TGCAGCGTCAGGGAAGCCAAAAACATTCAGTACTTC.

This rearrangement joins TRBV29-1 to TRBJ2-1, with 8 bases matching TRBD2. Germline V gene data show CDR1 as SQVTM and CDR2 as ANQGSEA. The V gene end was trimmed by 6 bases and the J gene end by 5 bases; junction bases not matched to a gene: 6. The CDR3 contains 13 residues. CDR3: CSVRGGNDNEQFF. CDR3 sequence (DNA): TGCAGCGTCCGGGGGGGGAACGACAATGAGCAGTTCTTC.

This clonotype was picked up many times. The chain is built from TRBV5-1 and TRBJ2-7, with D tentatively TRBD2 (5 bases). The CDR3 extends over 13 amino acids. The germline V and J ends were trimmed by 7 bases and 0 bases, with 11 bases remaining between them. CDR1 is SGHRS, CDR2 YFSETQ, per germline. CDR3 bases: TGCGCCAGCCACGAGGCGGGCTCCTACGAGCAGTACTTC. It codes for CASHEAGSYEQYF.

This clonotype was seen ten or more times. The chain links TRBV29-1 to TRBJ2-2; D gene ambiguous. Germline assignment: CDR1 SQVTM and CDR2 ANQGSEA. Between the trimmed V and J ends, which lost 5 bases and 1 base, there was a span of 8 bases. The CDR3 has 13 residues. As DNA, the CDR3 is TGCAGCGTTTCTCGGAGGAACACCGGGGAGCTGTTTTTT. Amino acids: CSVSRRNTGELFF.

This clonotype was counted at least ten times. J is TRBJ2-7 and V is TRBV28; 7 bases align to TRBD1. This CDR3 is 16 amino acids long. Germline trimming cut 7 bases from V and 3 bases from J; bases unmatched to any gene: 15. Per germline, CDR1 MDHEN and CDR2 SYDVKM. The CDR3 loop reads CASKSPSGQFLYEQYF. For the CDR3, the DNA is TGTGCCAGCAAATCACCGTCGGGACAGTTCCTCTACGAGCAGTACTTC. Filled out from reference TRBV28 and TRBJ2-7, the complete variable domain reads DVKVTQSSRYLVKRTGEKVFLECVQDMDHENMFWYRQDPGLGLRLIYFSYDVKMKEKGDIPEGYSVSREKKERFSLILESASTNQTSMYLCASKSPSGQFLYEQYFGPGTRLTVT.

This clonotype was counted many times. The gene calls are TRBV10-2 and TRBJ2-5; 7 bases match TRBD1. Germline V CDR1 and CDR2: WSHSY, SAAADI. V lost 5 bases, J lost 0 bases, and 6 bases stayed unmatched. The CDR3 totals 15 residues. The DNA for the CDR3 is TGCGCCAGCAGTTCCCCGACAGGGTACCAAGAGACCCAGTACTTC. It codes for CASSSPTGYQETQYF.

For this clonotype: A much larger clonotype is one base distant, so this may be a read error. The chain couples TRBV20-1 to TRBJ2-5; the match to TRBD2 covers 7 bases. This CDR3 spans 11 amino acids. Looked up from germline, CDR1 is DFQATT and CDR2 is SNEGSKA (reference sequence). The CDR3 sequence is CSAPGGETRYF. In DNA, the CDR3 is TGCAGTGCTCCGGGGGGAGAGACCCGGTACTTC.

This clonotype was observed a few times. In nucleotides, the CDR3 is TGTGCCAGCCGATCTAGCTTTGGGGCCAACGTCCTGACTTTC. It translates to CASRSSFGANVLTF. The chain carries TRBV11-2 and TRBJ2-6, with D possibly matching TRBD2 (5 bases). Germline loops: CDR1 SGHAT, CDR2 FQNNGV. The CDR3 covers 14 residues. V was trimmed by 8 bases and J by 3 bases, leaving 11 bases between them.

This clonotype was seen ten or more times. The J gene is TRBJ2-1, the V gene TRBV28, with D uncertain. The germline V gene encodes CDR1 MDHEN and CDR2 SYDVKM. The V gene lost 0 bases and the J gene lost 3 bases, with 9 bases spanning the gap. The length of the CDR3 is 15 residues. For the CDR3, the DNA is TGTGCCAGCAGTTTATGGTCTTCTAGCTACAATGAGCAGTTCTTC. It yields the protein CASSLWSSSYNEQFF.

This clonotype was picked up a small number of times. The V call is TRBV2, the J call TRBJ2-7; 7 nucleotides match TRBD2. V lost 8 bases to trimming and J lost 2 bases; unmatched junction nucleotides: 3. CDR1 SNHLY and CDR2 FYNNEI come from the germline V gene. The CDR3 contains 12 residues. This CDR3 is CASGTKTYEQYF. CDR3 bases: TGTGCCAGCGGGACTAAGACCTACGAGCAGTACTTC. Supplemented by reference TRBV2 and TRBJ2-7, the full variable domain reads EPEVTQTPSHQVTQMGQEVILRCVPISNHLYFYWYRQILGQKVEFLVSFYNNEISEKSEIFDDQFSVERPDGSNFTLKIRSTKLEDSAMYFCASGTKTYEQYFGPGTRLTVT.

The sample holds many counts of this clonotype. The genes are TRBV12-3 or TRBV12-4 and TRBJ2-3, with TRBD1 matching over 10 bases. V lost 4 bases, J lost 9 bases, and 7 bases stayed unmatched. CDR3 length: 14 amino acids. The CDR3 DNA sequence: TGTGCCAGCAGTTCCAGACAGGGGGCCGAAACGCAGTATTTT. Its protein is CASSSRQGAETQYF.

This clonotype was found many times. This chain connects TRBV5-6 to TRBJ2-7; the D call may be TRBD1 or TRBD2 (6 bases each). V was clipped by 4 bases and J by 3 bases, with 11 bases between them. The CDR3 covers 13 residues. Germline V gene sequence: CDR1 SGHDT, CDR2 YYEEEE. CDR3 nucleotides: TGTGCCAGCAGCGGGGGGCTCGGCTACGAGCAGTACTTC. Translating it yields CASSGGLGYEQYF.

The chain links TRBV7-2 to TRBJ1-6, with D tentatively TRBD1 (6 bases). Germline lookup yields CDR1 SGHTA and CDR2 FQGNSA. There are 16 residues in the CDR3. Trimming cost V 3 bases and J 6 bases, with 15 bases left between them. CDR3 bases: TGTGCCAGCAGCTTTTTTCACAGGGAACTTAATTCACCCCTCCACTTT. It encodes CASSFFHRELNSPLHF.

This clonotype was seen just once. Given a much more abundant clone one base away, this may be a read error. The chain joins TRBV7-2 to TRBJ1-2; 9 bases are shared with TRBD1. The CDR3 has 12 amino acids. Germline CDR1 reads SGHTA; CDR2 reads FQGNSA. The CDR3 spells CANSQSRDRATF. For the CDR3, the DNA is TGTGCCAACAGCCAATCCCGGGACAGGGCCACCTTC.

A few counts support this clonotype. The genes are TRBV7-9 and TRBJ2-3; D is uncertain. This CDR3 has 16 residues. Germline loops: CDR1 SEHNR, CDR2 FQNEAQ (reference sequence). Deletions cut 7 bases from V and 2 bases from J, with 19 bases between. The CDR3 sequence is CASTVMAELSTDTQYF. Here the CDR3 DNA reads TGTGCCAGCACAGTAATGGCAGAACTATCCACAGATACGCAGTATTTT.

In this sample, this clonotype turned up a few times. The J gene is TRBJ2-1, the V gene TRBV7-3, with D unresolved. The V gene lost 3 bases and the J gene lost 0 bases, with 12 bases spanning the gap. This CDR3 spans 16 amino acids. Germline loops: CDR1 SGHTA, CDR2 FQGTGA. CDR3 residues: CASSFRTTSSYNEQFF. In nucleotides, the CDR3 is TGTGCCAGCAGCTTCCGGACCACGAGCTCCTACAATGAGCAGTTCTTC. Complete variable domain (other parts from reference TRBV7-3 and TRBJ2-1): GAGVSQTPSNKVTEKGKYVELRCDPISGHTALYWYRQSLGQGPEFLIYFQGTGAADDSGLPNDRFFAVRPEGSVSTLKIQRTERGDSAVYLCASSFRTTSSYNEQFFGPGTRLTVL.

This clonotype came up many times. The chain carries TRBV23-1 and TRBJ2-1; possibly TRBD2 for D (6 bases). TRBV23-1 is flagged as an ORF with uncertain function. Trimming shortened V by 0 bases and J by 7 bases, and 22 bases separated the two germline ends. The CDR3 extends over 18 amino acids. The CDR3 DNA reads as TGCGCCAGCAGTCAATCGAAGATCGTGAGTTCAGGGAGGAATGAGCAGTTCTTC. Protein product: CASSQSKIVSSGRNEQFF.

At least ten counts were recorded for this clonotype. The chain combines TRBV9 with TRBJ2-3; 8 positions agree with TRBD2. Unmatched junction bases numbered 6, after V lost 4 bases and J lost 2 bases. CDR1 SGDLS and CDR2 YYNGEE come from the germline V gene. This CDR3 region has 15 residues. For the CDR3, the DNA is TGTGCCAGCAGCCCCGCCGGGGGGGCCACAGATACGCAGTATTTT. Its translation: CASSPAGGATDTQYF.

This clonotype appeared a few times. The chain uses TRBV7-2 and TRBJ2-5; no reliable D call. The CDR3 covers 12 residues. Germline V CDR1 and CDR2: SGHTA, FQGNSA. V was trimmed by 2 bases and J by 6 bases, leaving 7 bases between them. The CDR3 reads CASSLFRKTQYF. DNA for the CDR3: TGTGCCAGCAGCTTATTCCGTAAGACCCAGTACTTC.

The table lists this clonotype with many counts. The CDR3 bases are TGCAGCGTTTCAGGTCAGGGGACAGGGGCCTACGAGCAGTACTTC. Translation gives CSVSGQGTGAYEQYF. The chain couples TRBV29-1 to TRBJ2-7; the match to TRBD1 covers 10 bases. V was pared by 5 bases and J by 2 bases, with 9 bases of the junction left unmatched. The germline V gene has CDR1 SQVTM and CDR2 ANQGSEA. This CDR3 contains 15 residues.

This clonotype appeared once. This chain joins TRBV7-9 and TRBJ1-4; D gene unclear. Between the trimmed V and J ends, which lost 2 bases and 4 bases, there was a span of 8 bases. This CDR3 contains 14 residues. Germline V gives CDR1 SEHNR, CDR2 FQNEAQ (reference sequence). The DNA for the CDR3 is TGTGCCAGCAGCTTAACCGGGCTTAATGAAAAACTGTTTTTT. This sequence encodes CASSLTGLNEKLFF.

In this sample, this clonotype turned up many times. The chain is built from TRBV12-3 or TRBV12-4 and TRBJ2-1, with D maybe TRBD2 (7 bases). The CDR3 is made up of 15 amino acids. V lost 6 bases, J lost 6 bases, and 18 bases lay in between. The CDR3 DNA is TGTGCCAGCAGCCCGACTGGGGGGGCCTTCAATGAGCAGTTCTTC. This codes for CASSPTGGAFNEQFF.

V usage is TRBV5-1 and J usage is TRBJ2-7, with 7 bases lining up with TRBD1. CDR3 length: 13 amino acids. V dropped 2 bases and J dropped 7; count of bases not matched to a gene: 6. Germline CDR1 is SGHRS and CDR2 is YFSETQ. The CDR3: CASSFLGQPEQYF. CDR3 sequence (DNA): TGCGCCAGCAGCTTTTTGGGACAGCCGGAGCAGTACTTC.

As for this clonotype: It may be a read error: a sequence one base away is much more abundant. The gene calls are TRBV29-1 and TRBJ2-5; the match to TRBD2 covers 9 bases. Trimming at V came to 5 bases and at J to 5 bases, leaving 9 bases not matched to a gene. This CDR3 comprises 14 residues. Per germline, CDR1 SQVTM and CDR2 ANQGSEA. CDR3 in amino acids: CSVTQRGDRETQYF. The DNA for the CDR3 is TGCAGCGTTACCCAGCGGGGGGACCGGGAGACCCAGTACTTC.